The present entry profiles one T cell receptor beta chain with its context. It has no known antigen specificity. Base qualities are not recorded, but no much larger clone differs from it by a single base. This sample stems from a study of cytomegalovirus exposure and HLA in healthy donors (TCRdb year 2017). For the wider study: In an earlier analysis of approximately 500 of the donors, approximately 260 Gb of sequence data and 90 million to 120 million unique TCR beta sequences from about 190 million T cells were reported. An early release that covered about 600 HLA-typed donors contained around 300 gigabases of sequencing data and about 84 million unique TCR sequences. Among the roughly 400 genotyped donors, around 81% belonged to the genetic ancestry cluster associated with self-reported Caucasian donors. The study was designed to test whether signatures of past pathogen exposure could be identified by cataloging public T cell receptors. The study used immunosequencing to profile the T cell repertoires of about 670 subjects and linked those repertoires to cytomegalovirus serostatus. A separate validation cohort of over a hundred different subjects was used in addition to the roughly 640-subject first cohort. High-throughput TCR immunosequencing, statistical association of individual TCRs with disease status, and machine learning were combined to predict cytomegalovirus infection status. In a later analysis, previously published TCR beta repertoires from 550 to 750 donors were re-analyzed and high-resolution HLA genotyping was added so that TCR occurrence patterns could be studied. Rather than using new phenotypic data, the later analysis identified candidate immune exposures from TCR beta sequences and from how often those sequences occurred across donors. In an earlier analysis of around 540 of the donors, high-throughput TCR beta sequencing was used to judge whether each TCR beta V gene segment behaved as functional or pseudogenic. Alongside the repertoire data, information on donor age, sex, ethnicity and CMV serostatus was compiled. In a later genetic analysis, genome-wide SNP genotypes for about 65% of the roughly 700 donors were used, and that subset was treated as a discovery cohort. Every repertoire in the discovery cohort had been generated on one and the same sequencing platform. Both class I and class II loci were covered by HLA typing, at four-digit resolution. The number of donors typed differed by locus, with roughly 629-640 for A, B, C, DRB1 and DQB1, roughly 520 for DQA1, 600 to 610 for DPA1, and some 470 for DPB1. A handful of DR-DQ haplotypes were handled as single units for association and clustering because linkage in the cohort was strong. Among about 400 genotyped donors of the cohort, an average of approximately 200,000 unique TCR beta nucleotide sequences was sequenced per donor, of which about 19% were non-productive. Broader findings and caveats from the paper: A later genetic analysis reported fewer N-insertions in productive TCRs among donors in an Asian-associated ancestry cluster than the approximately 670-donor mean. Most CMV-associated TCR beta chains appeared to be HLA-restricted in a later analysis, and the HLA associations seemed to be driven largely by CMV exposure. Across donors, most TCR sequences were observed very rarely, whereas some public TCRs were present in many individuals. In a later analysis, HLA-associated TCR beta chains were found to be more clonally expanded and to have lower generation probabilities than equally common non-associated chains. In vitro tests confirmed that three of the cytomegalovirus-associated TCR beta chains recognize cytomegalovirus antigens. The cohort was sequenced for TCR beta chains only, and without alpha or paired-chain data the features that could be detected were limited. For the cohort, immune exposure information was limited to CMV serostatus. Because HLA typing was missing for some donors at each locus, association tests included only the typed subset. When HLA alleles, especially DR and DQ, strongly co-occurred, TCR associations were difficult to assign to individual alleles. The authors suggested that the approach could potentially be generalized to other disease states and immunological phenotypes. Some IMGT-functional V segments, including TRBV6-2 and TRBV6-3, could not be told apart with the 87-base-pair reads, so those segments were excluded. In the study, approximately 160 TCR beta chains were listed as associated with cytomegalovirus. Linkage disequilibrium might explain the correlated functional status among segregating V segments, but an unknown experimental factor could not be excluded. A later analysis found that TCR association rates varied across HLA loci, with DRB1 alleles showing the most associated TCRs and HLA-C alleles the fewest. A cluster of highly shared sequence variants was judged likely to represent a technical artifact of the sequencing pipeline. A further reported finding was that TCR beta sequences accurately predicted the HLA-A and HLA-B alleles for most subjects in the first cohort. In a later analysis, several top co-occurrence clusters were reported to appear linked to parvovirus B19, influenza, CMV and Epstein-Barr virus. In both the original and validation cohorts, the classifier was reported to diagnose cytomegalovirus status with high specificity and sensitivity. An earlier analysis of approximately 590 of the donors showed that most TCR beta V segments appeared in productive rearrangements either about 87% or about 30% of the time, which broadly matched IMGT annotations. A later analysis associated some 17,000 TCR beta sequences with specific HLA alleles at a false discovery rate of 0.05. Presence/absence analyses assumed roughly uniform sequencing depth across donors, an assumption that may not hold. The earlier analysis of approximately 590 of the donors excluded roughly 17 rarely observed V segments, including chromosome 9 orphons, because counts were too low. V-gene and J-gene trimming of TCR beta chains was associated with a missense DCLRE1C variant in a later genetic analysis, and the association was replicated in an independent cohort.

The germline V gene yields SGHRS for CDR1 and YFSETQ for CDR2. V gives up 1 base and J gives up 9 bases, and the segment between their germline ends measures 14 bases. Including cysteine and phenylalanine, the CDR3 has 14 amino acids. Only the CDR3 DNA stays, 42 bases, in frame from base 1. The cohort was made up of approximately 700 healthy bone marrow donors. All cohort members were sampled while nominally healthy, although unrecorded immune exposures were likely present. The donor was CMV seronegative and was included in the group of hundreds of seronegative cohort members. Every donor gave a peripheral blood sample, and the peripheral blood mononuclear cells from that sample were used for TCR beta sequencing. The Qiagen DNeasy Blood Extraction Kit was used to extract genomic DNA from the blood cell samples. Library construction relied on the immunoSEQ multiplex PCR assay. For the multiplex PCR, a mixture combining 60 forward primers for TCR Vbeta segments and 13 reverse primers for TCR Jbeta segments was used. A multiplex PCR assay on genomic DNA amplified the CDR3 region of rearranged TCR beta genes. The amplified TCR beta libraries were sequenced on the Illumina HiSeq System as 87-base-pair reads. Per the source publication's procedure: A later analysis counted about 80 million unique TCR beta chains across the 700 or so repertoires, and 9.5 million to 11 million of these chains were shared by at least two donors. To remove PCR and sequencing errors, raw reads were error-corrected and collapsed into unique sequences using a nearest-neighbor algorithm that merged closely related sequences. To assign V, D and J gene segments, CDR3 sequences were aligned to IMGT reference sequences. Each retained sequence needed at least a six-nucleotide match to both a V gene segment and a J gene segment. Rearrangements were classified as productive when the CDR3 lacked stop codons and remained in frame with V and J, and all other rearrangements were classified as non-productive. Following IMGT convention, CDR3 was defined as the stretch from the second conserved V-encoded cysteine to the conserved J-encoded phenylalanine. The earlier analysis of 587 of the donors excluded sequences that lacked an unambiguous match to a single V gene segment. An earlier analysis of roughly 590 of the donors called V segments functional above 56.7% productive rearrangements and segregating when the between-donor standard deviation exceeded 5%. A statistical classification framework was developed to diagnose cytomegalovirus status using the catalog of TCR beta chain sequences. A later analysis assigned V and J genes by comparing TCR nucleotide sequences with IMGT/GENE-DB human TR gene sequences. Using the TCRdist pipeline, a later analysis assigned CDR3 sequences along with most-parsimonious VDJ recombination scenarios. In a later analysis, each TCR beta chain was defined by its CDR3 amino acid sequence together with its V-gene family, and reads lacking a unique V-gene family were excluded. To address suspected cross-contamination and a sequencing artifact, a later analysis removed 592 highly shared, low-generation-probability nucleotide sequences. In a later analysis, a clonal expansion index was calculated for each public chain from normalized within-repertoire ranks of inferred template counts. A later analysis computed generation probabilities with a VDJ recombination model fitted to out-of-frame rearrangements, and checked the results against IGoR. A later analysis scored TCR-TCR, TCR-HLA and TCR-CMV co-occurrence with hypergeometric tests, applying a repertoire-size bias correction to TCR pairs. To estimate false discovery rates, a later analysis permuted the HLA or CMV assignments 20 times. A later analysis grouped co-occurring TCRs with DBSCAN, adding TCRdist sequence similarity when clustering within HLA-allele-positive subsets. Repertoires with fewer than 30,000 or more than 120,000 public chains were left out of co-occurrence clustering, as were roughly five repertoires with anomalous nucleotide sharing. What TCRdb holds here is the immuneACCESS table cut down to in-frame rearrangements. Part of the clones is not present; checked against another copy, under half of the missing clones reflect an unresolved V gene, and the others are unexplained. That table gives V, J and clone size, and the DNA gave D and trimming. This sample comprises roughly 100,000 clones, over 65% of them detected only once. 2.5% to 3% of the sample lies in the top ten.

Sequenced: PBMCs. The chain joins TRBV5-1 to TRBJ2-1; a weak D assignment points to TRBD2 (5 bases agree). This TCR derives from a middle-aged man in good health and CMV-seronegative. The nucleotide sequence is given as TGCGCCAGCAGCTTGTTCACCGAGGGATCTGAGCAGTTCTTC. The resulting protein is CASSLFTEGSEQFF.